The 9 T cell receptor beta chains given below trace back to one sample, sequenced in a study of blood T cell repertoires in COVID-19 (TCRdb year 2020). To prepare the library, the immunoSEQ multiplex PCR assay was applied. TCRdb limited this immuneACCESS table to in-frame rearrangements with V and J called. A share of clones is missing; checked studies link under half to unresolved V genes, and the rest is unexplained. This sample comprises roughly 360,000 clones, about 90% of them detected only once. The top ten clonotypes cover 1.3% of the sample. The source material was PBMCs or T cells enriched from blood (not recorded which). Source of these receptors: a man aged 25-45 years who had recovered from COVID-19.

CDR3 bases: TGTGCCAGCAGTGGCACCTCTAACTATGGCTACACCTTC. Residues: CASSGTSNYGYTF. This sequence joins TRBV27 and TRBJ1-2, with unresolved D. The CDR3 spans 13 residues. Germline-derived CDR1 and CDR2 are MNHEY and SMNVEV (reference sequence). Between the trimmed V and J ends, which lost 5 bases and 0 bases, there was a span of 7 bases.

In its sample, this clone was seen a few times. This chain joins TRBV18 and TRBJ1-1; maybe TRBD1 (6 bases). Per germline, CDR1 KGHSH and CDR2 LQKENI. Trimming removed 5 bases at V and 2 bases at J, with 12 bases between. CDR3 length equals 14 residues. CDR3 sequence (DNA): TGTGCCAGCTCAAGACGGGACACCAACACTGAAGCTTTCTTT. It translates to CASSRRDTNTEAFF.

Written as DNA, the CDR3 is TGTGCCAGCAGCTTACCCGGGGTGGGTGAAAAACTGTTTTTT. Its translation is CASSLPGVGEKLFF. The rearrangement joins TRBV11-2 to TRBJ1-4; D ambiguous. The V end was cut by 2 bases, the J end by 7 bases, with 11 bases between. The CDR3 consists of 14 residues. Germline assignment: CDR1 SGHAT and CDR2 FQNNGV.

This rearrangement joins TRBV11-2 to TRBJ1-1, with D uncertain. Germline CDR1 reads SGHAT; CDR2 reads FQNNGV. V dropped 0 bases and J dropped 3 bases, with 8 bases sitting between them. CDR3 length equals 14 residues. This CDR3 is CASSLDSAYTEAFF. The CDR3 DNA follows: TGTGCCAGCAGCTTAGACAGCGCCTACACTGAAGCTTTCTTT. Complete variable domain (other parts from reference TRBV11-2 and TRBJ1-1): EAGVAQSPRYKIIEKRQSVAFWCNPISGHATLYWYQQILGQGPKLLIQFQNNGVVDDSQLPKDRFSAERLKGVDSTLKIQPAKLEDSAVYLCASSLDSAYTEAFFGQGTRLTVV.

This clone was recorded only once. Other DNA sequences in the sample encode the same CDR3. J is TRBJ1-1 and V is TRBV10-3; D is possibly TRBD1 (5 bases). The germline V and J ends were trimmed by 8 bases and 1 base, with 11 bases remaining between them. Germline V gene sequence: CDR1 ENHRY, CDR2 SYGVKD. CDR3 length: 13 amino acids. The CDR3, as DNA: TGTGCCATCCGAGGGACTGGGAACACTGAAGCTTTCTTT. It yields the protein CAIRGTGNTEAFF.

The CDR3 region has the DNA TGCAGCGTTGAAGGTCAGACTAGCGGCCCTGATACGCAGTATTTT. Translation gives CSVEGQTSGPDTQYF. The chain joins TRBV29-1 to TRBJ2-3, with 9 positions matching TRBD2. The CDR3 consists of 15 residues. CDR1 SQVTM and CDR2 ANQGSEA come from the germline V gene. The junction had 8 bases not matched to a gene; V was cut back by 1 base and J by 6 bases.

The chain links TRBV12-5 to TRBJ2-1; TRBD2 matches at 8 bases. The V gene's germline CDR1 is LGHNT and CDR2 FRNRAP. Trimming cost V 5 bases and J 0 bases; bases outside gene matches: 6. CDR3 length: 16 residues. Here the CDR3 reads CASGPLAGSSYNEQFF. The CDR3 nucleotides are TGTGCTAGTGGTCCCTTAGCGGGGAGCTCCTACAATGAGCAGTTCTTC. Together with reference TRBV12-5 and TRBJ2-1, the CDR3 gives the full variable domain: DARVTQTPRHKVTEMGQEVTMRCQPILGHNTVFWYRQTMMQGLELLAYFRNRAPLDDSGMPKDRFSAEMPDATLATLKIQPSEPRDSAVYFCASGPLAGSSYNEQFFGPGTRLTVL.

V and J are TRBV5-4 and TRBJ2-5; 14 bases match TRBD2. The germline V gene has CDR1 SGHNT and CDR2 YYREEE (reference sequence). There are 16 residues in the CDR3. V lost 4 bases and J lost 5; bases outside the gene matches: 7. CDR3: CASSRTSGGSSETQYF. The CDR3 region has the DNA TGTGCCAGCAGCCGGACTAGCGGGGGGTCGTCGGAGACCCAGTACTTC.

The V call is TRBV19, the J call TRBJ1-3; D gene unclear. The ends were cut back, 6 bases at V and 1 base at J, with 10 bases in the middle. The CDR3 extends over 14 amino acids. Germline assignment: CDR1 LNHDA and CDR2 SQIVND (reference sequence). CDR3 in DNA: TGTGCCAGTAGCATCCCGGTATCTGGAAACACCATATATTTT. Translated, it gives CASSIPVSGNTIYF.